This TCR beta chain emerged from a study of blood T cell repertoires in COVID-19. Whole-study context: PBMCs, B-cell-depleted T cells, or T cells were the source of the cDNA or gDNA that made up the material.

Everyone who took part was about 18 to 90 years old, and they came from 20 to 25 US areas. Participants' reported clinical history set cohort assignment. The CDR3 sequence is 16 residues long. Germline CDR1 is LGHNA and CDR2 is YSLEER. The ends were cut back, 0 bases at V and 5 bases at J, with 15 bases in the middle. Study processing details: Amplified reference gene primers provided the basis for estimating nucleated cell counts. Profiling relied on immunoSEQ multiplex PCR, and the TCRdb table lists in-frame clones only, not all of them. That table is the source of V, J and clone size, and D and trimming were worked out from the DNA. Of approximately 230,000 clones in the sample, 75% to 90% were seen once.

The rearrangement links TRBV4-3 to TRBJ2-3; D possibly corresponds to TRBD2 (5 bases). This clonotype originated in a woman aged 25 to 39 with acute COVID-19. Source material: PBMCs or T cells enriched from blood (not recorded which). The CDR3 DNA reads TGCGCCAGCAGCCAAGAATCCTCAGGAGGCGTAGATACGCAGTATTTT. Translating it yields CASSQESSGGVDTQYF.